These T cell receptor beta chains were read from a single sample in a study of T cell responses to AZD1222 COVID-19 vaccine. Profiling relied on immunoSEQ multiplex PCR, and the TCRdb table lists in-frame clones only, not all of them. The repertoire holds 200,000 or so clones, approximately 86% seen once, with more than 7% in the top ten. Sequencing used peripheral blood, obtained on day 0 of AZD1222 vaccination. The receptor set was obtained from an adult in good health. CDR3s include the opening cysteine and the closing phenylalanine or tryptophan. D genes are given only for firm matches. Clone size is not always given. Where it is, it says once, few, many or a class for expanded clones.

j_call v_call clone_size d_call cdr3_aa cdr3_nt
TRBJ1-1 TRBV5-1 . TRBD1 CASSLDEDRGAEAFF TGCGCCAGCAGCTTGGATGAGGACAGGGGTGCTGAAGCTTTCTTT
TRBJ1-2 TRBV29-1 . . CSVSIVRANYGYTF TGCAGCGTCTCCATAGTCCGAGCTAACTATGGCTACACCTTC
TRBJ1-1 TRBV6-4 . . CASSDGVTTEAFF TGTGCCAGCAGTGACGGGGTGACCACTGAAGCTTTCTTT
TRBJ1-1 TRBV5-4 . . CASSVGPALNTEAFF TGTGCCAGCAGCGTGGGTCCAGCCTTGAACACTGAAGCTTTCTTT
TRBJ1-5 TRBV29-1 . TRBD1 CSVVTGSGGQPQHF TGCAGCGTTGTTACGGGGTCAGGGGGACAGCCCCAGCATTTT
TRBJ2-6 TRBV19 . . CASSSHTLEGANVLTF TGTGCCAGTTCCTCACACACCTTGGAAGGGGCCAACGTCCTGACTTTC
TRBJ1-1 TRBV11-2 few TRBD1 CASSQQGARTEAFF TGTGCCAGCAGCCAACAGGGGGCGCGAACTGAAGCTTTCTTT
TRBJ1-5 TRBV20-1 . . CSASRGLFSPLSSNQPQHF TGCAGTGCTAGTAGAGGCCTATTCTCCCCACTCTCTAGCAATCAGCCCCAGCATTTT
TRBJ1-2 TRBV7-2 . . CASSLVGYYGYTF TGTGCCAGCAGCTTGGTAGGGTACTATGGCTACACCTTC
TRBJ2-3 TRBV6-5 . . CASVVYRVSTDTQYF TGTGCCAGCGTCGTCTACAGGGTTAGCACAGATACGCAGTATTTT
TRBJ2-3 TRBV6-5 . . CASSYRRTDTQYF TGTGCCAGCAGTTACCGTCGAACAGATACGCAGTATTTT
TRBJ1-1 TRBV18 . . CASSPNRDTEAFF TGTGCCAGCTCACCAAACAGGGACACTGAAGCTTTCTTT
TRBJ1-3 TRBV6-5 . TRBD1 CASSFYQGADTIYF TGTGCCAGCAGTTTCTACCAGGGGGCGGACACCATATATTTT
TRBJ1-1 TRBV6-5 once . CASSYLAGRVPEAFF TGTGCCAGCAGTTACTTGGCAGGGAGGGTCCCTGAAGCTTTCTTT
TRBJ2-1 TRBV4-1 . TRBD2 CASSQSRGGRDEQFF TGCGCCAGCAGCCAATCCCGGGGGGGCCGGGATGAGCAGTTCTTC
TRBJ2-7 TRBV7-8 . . CASSSTYEQYF TGTGCCAGCAGCTCGACCTACGAGCAGTACTTC
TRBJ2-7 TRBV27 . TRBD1 CASSSTGDEQYF TGTGCCAGCAGTTCCACAGGGGACGAGCAGTACTTC
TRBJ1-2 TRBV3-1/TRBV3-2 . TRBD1 CASSEAGPSGQGYGYTF TGTGCCAGCAGCGAAGCGGGTCCGTCGGGACAGGGCTATGGCTACACCTTC
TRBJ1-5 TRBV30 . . CAWSVERANQPQHF TGTGCCTGGAGTGTGGAAAGGGCCAATCAGCCCCAGCATTTT
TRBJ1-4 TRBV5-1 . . CASSLPGIGIEKLFF TGCGCCAGCAGCTTGCCTGGGATTGGAATCGAAAAACTGTTTTTT
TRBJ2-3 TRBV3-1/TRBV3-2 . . CASSQGRGGTVLISTDTQYF TGTGCCAGCAGCCAGGGTAGGGGGGGGACCGTGCTTATCAGCACAGATACGCAGTATTTT
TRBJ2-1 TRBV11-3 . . CASSYRGAPNEQFF TGTGCCAGCAGCTACCGGGGGGCCCCCAATGAGCAGTTCTTC
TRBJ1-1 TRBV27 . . CASSLSGGMNTEAFF TGTGCCAGCAGTTTATCTGGGGGGATGAACACTGAAGCTTTCTTT
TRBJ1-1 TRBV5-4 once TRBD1 CASSLGTGGYTEAFF TGTGCCAGCAGCTTAGGAACAGGGGGTTACACTGAAGCTTTCTTT
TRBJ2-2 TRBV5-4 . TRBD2 CASSRGGSSGGGGGELFF TGTGCCAGCAGCCGGGGAGGTTCTAGCGGGGGGGGCGGCGGGGAGCTGTTTTTT
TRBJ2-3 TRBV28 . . CASRGGLAESTDTQYF TGTGCCAGCAGAGGGGGGCTAGCGGAGTCCACAGATACGCAGTATTTT
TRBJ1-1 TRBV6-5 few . CASSPTSGLVTEAFF TGTGCCAGCAGTCCCACGTCGGGTTTAGTAACTGAAGCTTTCTTT
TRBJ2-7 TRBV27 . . CASGLSGTQHTYEQYF TGTGCCAGCGGACTTTCCGGGACGCAGCACACCTACGAGCAGTACTTC
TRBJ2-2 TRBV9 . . CASRRQTDTGELFF TGTGCCAGCAGGCGGCAGACGGACACCGGGGAGCTGTTTTTT
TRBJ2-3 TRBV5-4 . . CASSSTSGEWYTQYF TGTGCCAGCAGCTCGACTTCGGGGGAATGGTATACGCAGTATTTT
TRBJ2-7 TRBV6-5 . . CASSTTRGGVYEQYF TGTGCCAGCAGCACTACCCGGGGAGGAGTCTACGAGCAGTACTTC
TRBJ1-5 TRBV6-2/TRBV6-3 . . CASSYGTLQPQHF TGTGCCAGCAGTTACGGGACGTTACAGCCCCAGCATTTT
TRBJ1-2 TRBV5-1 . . CASSVGLTNYGYTF TGCGCCAGCAGCGTGGGCCTTACCAACTATGGCTACACCTTC
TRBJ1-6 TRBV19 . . CASRTANHSPLHF TGTGCCAGTAGGACAGCAAACCATTCACCCCTCCACTTT
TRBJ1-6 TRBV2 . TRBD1 CASIPTGGRNSPLHF TGTGCCAGCATCCCAACAGGGGGGCGGAATTCACCCCTCCACTTT
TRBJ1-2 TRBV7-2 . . CASTPSRGAGDYGYTF TGTGCCAGCACGCCCTCCCGCGGGGCAGGGGACTATGGCTACACCTTC
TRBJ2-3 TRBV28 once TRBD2 CASSSYPAGLAGAITDTQYF TGTGCCAGCAGTTCTTACCCAGCTGGACTAGCGGGGGCCATAACAGATACGCAGTATTTT
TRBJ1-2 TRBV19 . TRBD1 CASSPTGAYGYTF TGTGCCAGTAGTCCGACAGGGGCGTATGGCTACACCTTC
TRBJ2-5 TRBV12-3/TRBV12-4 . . CASSPTGEGTQYF TGTGCCAGCAGTCCTACAGGGGAGGGGACCCAGTACTTC
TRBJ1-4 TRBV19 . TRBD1 CASRLPGTGVEKLFF TGTGCCAGTAGGCTACCCGGGACAGGGGTGGAAAAACTGTTTTTT
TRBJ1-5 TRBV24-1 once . CATSDSSARYNQPQHF TGTGCCACCAGTGACTCCTCGGCCAGATACAATCAGCCCCAGCATTTT
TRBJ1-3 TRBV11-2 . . CASSLTGLSGNTIYF TGTGCCAGCAGCTTGACAGGCCTCTCTGGAAACACCATATATTTT
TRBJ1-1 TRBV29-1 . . CSVRTGGHTEAFF TGCAGCGTTAGGACGGGGGGACACACTGAAGCTTTCTTT
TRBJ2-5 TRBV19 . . CASSIGTNQETQYF TGTGCCAGTAGTATAGGTACAAATCAAGAGACCCAGTACTTC
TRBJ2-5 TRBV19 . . CASSIGGQTETQYF TGTGCCAGTAGTATAGGAGGACAGACGGAGACCCAGTACTTC
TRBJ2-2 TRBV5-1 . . CASSRGADPTGELFF TGCGCCAGCAGCCGGGGGGCAGATCCGACCGGGGAGCTGTTTTTT
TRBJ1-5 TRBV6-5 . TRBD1 CASSRDSSNQPQHF TGTGCCAGCAGCCGGGACAGTAGCAATCAGCCCCAGCATTTT
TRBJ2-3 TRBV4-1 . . CASSPQPDTQYF TGCGCCAGCAGCCCCCAACCAGATACGCAGTATTTT
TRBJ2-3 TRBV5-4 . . CASSLVAGGLTDTQYF TGTGCCAGCAGCTTGGTAGCAGGGGGGCTCACAGATACGCAGTATTTT
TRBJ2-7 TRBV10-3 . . CAISERQHEQYF TGTGCCATCAGTGAGCGCCAGCACGAGCAGTACTTC
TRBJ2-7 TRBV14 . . CASSQGFWTGNYEQYF TGTGCCAGCAGCCAAGGTTTCTGGACGGGGAACTACGAGCAGTACTTC
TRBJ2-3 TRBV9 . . CASTDGDWHGGTQYF TGTGCCAGCACGGACGGGGACTGGCACGGAGGTACGCAGTATTTT
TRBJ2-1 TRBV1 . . CTSSPQATSRNEQFF TGCACCAGCAGCCCCCAGGCGACTAGCCGGAATGAGCAGTTCTTC
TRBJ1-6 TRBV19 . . CASSMGGTANSPLHF TGTGCCAGTAGCATGGGGGGCACGGCCAATTCACCCCTCCACTTT
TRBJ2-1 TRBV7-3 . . CASSARTDSYNEQFF TGTGCCAGCAGCGCACGGACGGATTCCTACAATGAGCAGTTCTTC
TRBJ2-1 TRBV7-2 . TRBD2 CASRPTSGGYNEQFF TGTGCCAGCAGACCTACTAGCGGGGGGTACAATGAGCAGTTCTTC
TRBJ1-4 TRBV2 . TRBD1 CASRTGGVYEKLFF TGTGCCAGCAGAACAGGGGGCGTATATGAAAAACTGTTTTTT
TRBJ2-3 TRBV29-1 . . CSAGGAGTDTQYF TGCAGCGCTGGGGGAGCTGGGACAGATACGCAGTATTTT
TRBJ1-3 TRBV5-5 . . CASSFGRISGNTIYF TGTGCCAGCAGCTTCGGACGGATATCTGGAAACACCATATATTTT